These 27 T cell receptor beta chains were sequenced from one sample in a study of T cell responses to AZD1222 COVID-19 vaccine. Profiled with immunoSEQ multiplex PCR; TCRdb holds only in-frame clones, not every one. The table lists about 160,000 clones, almost 90% of them singletons, with less than 6.5% in the top ten. This material consisted of peripheral blood, taken on day 0 of AZD1222 vaccination. These receptors were taken from an adult in good health.

The V and J genes are TRBV27 and TRBJ2-2; 13 positions agree with TRBD2. Trimming at V came to 6 bases and at J to 7 bases, leaving 5 bases not matched to a gene. The CDR3 runs 15 residues. CDR1 is MNHEY and CDR2 is SMNVEV in the germline V gene (reference sequence). CDR3 coding DNA: TGTGCCAGCAGACGGACTAGCGGGAGTGTCGGGGAGCTGTTTTTT. This translates into CASRRTSGSVGELFF.

The rearrangement joins TRBV10-3 to TRBJ2-5, with 11 nucleotides matching TRBD2. V shed 5 bases, J shed 5 bases, and the junction held 7 bases outside the gene matches. Germline V gives CDR1 ENHRY, CDR2 SYGVKD. This CDR3 is 15 amino acids long. The CDR3: CAISTGTSGGETQYF. CDR3 in DNA: TGTGCCATCAGTACCGGGACTAGCGGTGGGGAGACCCAGTACTTC.

The V and J genes are TRBV29-1 and TRBJ1-2; D is perhaps TRBD1 (6 bases). CDR3 length: 12 amino acids. Trimming removed 4 bases at V and 8 bases at J, with 14 bases between. Germline loops: CDR1 SQVTM, CDR2 ANQGSEA. Here the CDR3 reads CSVGRGAWGYTF. CDR3 in DNA: TGCAGCGTTGGAAGGGGGGCCTGGGGCTACACCTTC.

This clone appeared a few times. This sequence joins TRBV4-2 and TRBJ2-7; 9 bases fit TRBD2. The CDR3 is 17 amino acids. Germline CDR1 is LGHNA and CDR2 is YNFKEQ. Trimming at V came to 4 bases and at J to 2 bases, leaving 12 bases not matched to a gene. Here the CDR3 DNA reads TGTGCCAGCAGCCTGCAGTTCCTAGCGGGGAGCGCCTACGAGCAGTACTTC. Protein product: CASSLQFLAGSAYEQYF.

The rearrangement links TRBV9 to TRBJ2-2, with D unclear. CDR1 and CDR2 (germline): SGDLS, YYNGEE. Trimming stripped 0 bases from V and 4 bases from J, with 10 bases between. The CDR3 covers 15 residues. In DNA, the CDR3 is TGTGCCAGCAGCGTAGAATCTTCGGGCACCGGGGAGCTGTTTTTT. It encodes CASSVESSGTGELFF.

The genes are TRBV12-3 or TRBV12-4 and TRBJ2-1; maybe TRBD1 (6 bases). V was cut by 6 bases and J by 9 bases, with 12 bases left in between. The CDR3 loop spans 12 amino acids. DNA for the CDR3: TGTGCCAGCAGCCAGACAGGACGTGAGCAGTTCTTC. This encodes CASSQTGREQFF.

This chain uses TRBV5-1 with TRBJ2-6; 10 bases line up with TRBD1. CDR3 length: 17 residues. CDR1 is SGHRS and CDR2 is YFSETQ in the germline V gene. Losses at the gene ends were 0 bases for V and 1 base for J; bases not matched to a gene: 1. This chain's CDR3 is CASSLGQGASGANVLTF. CDR3 coding DNA: TGCGCCAGCAGCTTGGGACAGGGGGCTTCTGGGGCCAACGTCCTGACTTTC.

This clone has only one observation. The chain has TRBV18 and TRBJ1-6; D is perhaps TRBD1 (6 bases). The CDR3 runs 18 residues. V shed 1 base and J shed 8 bases, with 21 bases lying between them. Germline loops: CDR1 KGHSH, CDR2 LQKENI. This chain's CDR3 is CASSPLRDTRGPDSPLHF. Written as DNA, the CDR3 is TGTGCCAGCTCACCACTCCGGGACACAAGAGGTCCGGATTCACCCCTCCACTTT.

The sample holds a few counts of this clone. The chain combines TRBV4-2 with TRBJ2-6, with D unclear. Germline CDR1 LGHNA, CDR2 YNFKEQ. This CDR3 region has 16 residues. The V end was cut by 0 bases, the J end by 0 bases, with 6 bases between. CDR3 sequence: CASSQDISSGANVLTF. The CDR3 nucleotides read TGTGCCAGCAGCCAAGATATAAGCTCTGGGGCCAACGTCCTGACTTTC.

The chain links TRBV24-1 to TRBJ1-5; D is undetermined. Per germline, CDR1 KGHDR and CDR2 SFDVKD. This CDR3 spans 13 amino acids. The V and J ends lost 5 bases and 2 bases respectively, with 6 bases between them. The CDR3 loop is CATSVQGNQPQHF. The CDR3 bases are TGTGCCACCAGTGTCCAGGGCAATCAGCCCCAGCATTTT.

V gene TRBV14 combines with J gene TRBJ1-5; tentative D call: TRBD1 (5 bases). The germline CDR1 and CDR2 sequences are SGHDN and FVKESK. V was shortened by 1 base and J by 5 bases, with 6 bases between the two germline ends. This CDR3 region has 13 residues. CDR3 nucleotides: TGTGCCAGCAGCCAAGGGGGGGATCAGCCCCAGCATTTT. Translated, it gives CASSQGGDQPQHF.

The chain has TRBV4-3 and TRBJ2-1; D tentatively reads TRBD1 or TRBD2 (5 bases each). This CDR3 contains 16 residues. With 1 base removed from V and 7 bases from J, the gap between germline ends came to 17 bases. The germline V gene encodes CDR1 LGHNA and CDR2 YSLEER. This CDR3 is CASSQGGSLWENEQFF. The CDR3 DNA is TGCGCCAGCAGCCAAGGGGGGTCTTTGTGGGAAAATGAGCAGTTCTTC.

This rearrangement joins TRBV12-3 or TRBV12-4 to TRBJ1-2, with 8 bases matching TRBD1. This CDR3 contains 13 residues. With V trimmed by 5 bases and J by 5 bases, 4 bases remained unmatched. The CDR3 nucleotides are TGTGCCAGCAGTACCGGACAGGGTTATGGCTACACCTTC. Translation gives CASSTGQGYGYTF.

V and J are TRBV4-3 and TRBJ1-6; D is undetermined. Germline V gene lookup returns CDR1 LGHNA and CDR2 YSLEER. The CDR3 has 14 amino acids. V was cut by 0 bases and J by 6 bases, with 6 bases left in between. The CDR3 loop reads CASSQDHSNSPLHF. As DNA, the CDR3 is TGCGCCAGCAGCCAAGACCACAGTAATTCACCCCTCCACTTT.

This CDR3 is CASSVVGGAPTEAFF. CDR3 bases: TGTGCCAGCAGCGTAGTAGGCGGGGCGCCCACTGAAGCTTTCTTT. This sequence joins TRBV9 and TRBJ1-1; D perhaps matches TRBD1 (5 bases). The V end lost 0 bases, the J end lost 4 bases, and 13 bases lay between the germline ends. Per the germline V gene, CDR1 is SGDLS and CDR2 is YYNGEE. The CDR3 spans 15 residues.

This chain joins TRBV7-3 and TRBJ2-3, with 8 bases that match TRBD2. Trimming cost V 6 bases and J 5 bases; bases outside gene matches: 7. Per germline, CDR1 SGHTA and CDR2 FQGTGA. The CDR3 is 14 residues long. The DNA of the CDR3 is TGTGCCAGCAGTACTAGCGGAGGGGAAGATACGCAGTATTTT. It yields the protein CASSTSGGEDTQYF. Based on the CDR3 plus reference TRBV7-3 and TRBJ2-3, the full variable domain is GAGVSQTPSNKVTEKGKYVELRCDPISGHTALYWYRQSLGQGPEFLIYFQGTGAADDSGLPNDRFFAVRPEGSVSTLKIQRTERGDSAVYLCASSTSGGEDTQYFGPGTRLTVL.

The J gene is TRBJ1-5, the V gene TRBV10-3, with D possibly being TRBD1 (6 bases). V lost 10 bases and J 7 bases, leaving 17 bases between the germline ends. This CDR3 has 13 amino acids. Germline CDR1 reads ENHRY; CDR2 reads SYGVKD. The CDR3 spells CATQGLEGQPQHF. The CDR3 nucleotides are TGTGCCACTCAGGGGCTAGAGGGACAGCCCCAGCATTTT.

Worth noting for this clone: Other nucleotide sequences in the sample specify the same CDR3. V is TRBV19 and J is TRBJ1-1; D not resolved. Deletions cut 7 bases from V and 1 base from J, with 10 bases between. The CDR3 has 13 residues. Germline CDR1 and CDR2: LNHDA and SQIVND (reference sequence). The CDR3 DNA follows: TGTGCCAGTAATCCCGGATCGAACACTGAAGCTTTCTTT. Its translation is CASNPGSNTEAFF.

This rearrangement joins TRBV27 to TRBJ2-3, with 7 positions matching TRBD2. Germline V CDR1 and CDR2: MNHEY, SMNVEV (reference sequence). The CDR3 runs 12 residues. The ends lost 3 bases at V and 12 bases at J; junction bases unmatched: 6. The CDR3 reads CASSFRAGTQYF. The CDR3 DNA reads TGTGCCAGCAGTTTCAGAGCGGGAACACAGTATTTT.

CDR3 DNA: TGTGCCAGCTCACCACCTGGAGAAACTGAAGCTTTCTTT. Translated, it gives CASSPPGETEAFF. This rearrangement joins TRBV18 to TRBJ1-1; no firm D call. CDR1 is KGHSH and CDR2 is LQKENI in the germline V gene. The CDR3 runs 13 residues. Trimming stripped 0 bases from V and 5 bases from J, with 7 bases between.

The V call is TRBV24-1, the J call TRBJ1-3; D is undetermined. There are 13 residues in the CDR3. Trimming removed 2 bases at V and 9 bases at J, with 10 bases between. The V gene's germline CDR1 is KGHDR and CDR2 SFDVKD. The chain's CDR3 is CATSDWSGGTIYF. CDR3 DNA: TGTGCCACCAGTGATTGGTCAGGCGGCACCATATATTTT.

The rearrangement joins TRBV7-3 to TRBJ2-7; no reliable D call. This CDR3 region has 11 residues. The germline CDR1 and CDR2 sequences are SGHTA and FQGTGA. V was trimmed by 8 bases and J by 0 bases, leaving 5 bases between them. The CDR3 is CASGGSYEQYF. As DNA, the CDR3 is TGTGCCAGCGGTGGCTCCTACGAGCAGTACTTC.

The chain carries TRBV7-2 and TRBJ2-7; D perhaps matches TRBD1 (5 bases). V lost 2 bases, J lost 5 bases, and 13 bases lay in between. CDR1 and CDR2 (germline): SGHTA, FQGNSA. There are 14 residues in the CDR3. The CDR3 DNA reads TGTGCCAGCAGCTTATCGGTGACAGAGGACGAGCAGTACTTC. Residues: CASSLSVTEDEQYF.

V gene TRBV19 combines with J gene TRBJ1-4; TRBD1 might be the D (5 bases). This CDR3 comprises 15 residues. The V and J ends lost 5 bases and 3 bases respectively, with 13 bases between them. Per the germline V gene, CDR1 is LNHDA and CDR2 is SQIVND (reference sequence). CDR3 in amino acids: CASSEGNKPNEKLFF. Written as DNA, the CDR3 is TGTGCCAGTAGTGAGGGGAACAAGCCTAATGAAAAACTGTTTTTT.

This clone was detected only a few times. The V and J genes are TRBV28 and TRBJ2-1; tentative D call: TRBD2 (6 bases). Trimming stripped 8 bases from V and 9 bases from J, with 11 bases between. The CDR3 totals 11 residues. Germline assignment: CDR1 MDHEN and CDR2 SYDVKM. The CDR3 nucleotides read TGTGCCAGCCTGACTAGTAGTGAGCAGTTCTTC. This sequence encodes CASLTSSEQFF.

This clone was counted a single time. The gene calls are TRBV4-2 and TRBJ1-1; no clear D gene. V was shortened by 1 base and J by 1 base, with 10 bases between the two germline ends. This CDR3 is built from 15 residues. Germline V lookup: CDR1 LGHNA, CDR2 YNFKEQ. CDR3 region: CASSQGVQANTEAFF. CDR3 nucleotides: TGTGCCAGCAGCCAAGGGGTTCAGGCGAACACTGAAGCTTTCTTT.

The chain couples TRBV13 to TRBJ1-4; D is unresolved. The CDR3 has 15 amino acids. The ends were cut back, 4 bases at V and 8 bases at J, with 17 bases in the middle. CDR1 and CDR2 (germline): PRHDT, FYEKMQ (reference sequence). This CDR3 reads CASSSSTRLGEKLFF. In DNA form, the CDR3 reads TGTGCCAGCAGCTCCTCGACTCGCTTGGGGGAAAAACTGTTTTTT.